A single T cell receptor beta chain is shown here with its context. Losses at the gene ends were 3 bases for V and 10 bases for J; bases not matched to a gene: 10. The CDR3 is made up of 14 amino acids. The germline V gene encodes CDR1 SGDLS and CDR2 YYNGEE. The repertoire was sequenced with immunoSEQ multiplex PCR; TCRdb's copy has only in-frame clones and lacks some. Here the sample spans some 120,000 clones, around 87% being singletons. The data stem from a study of blood T cell repertoires in COVID-19. Material: peripheral blood. This TCR derives from a woman aged 60 to 75 with acute or convalescent COVID-19. The rearrangement joins TRBV9 to TRBJ2-1, with 7 bases fitting TRBD2. The CDR3 DNA follows: TGTGCCAGCAGCGAGGTGGGAGGGCCTTGGGAGCAGTTCTTC. This codes for CASSEVGGPWEQFF.